This T cell receptor beta chain was identified during a study of OX40 agonist ivuxolimab in advanced cancers. About the study as a whole: Ivuxolimab was an agonistic, fully human IgG2 monoclonal antibody directed against OX40 (CD134), a costimulatory receptor. Intravenous ivuxolimab was administered to patients every 2 weeks at six dose levels: 0.01, 0.1, 0.3, 1.5, 3 and 10 mg/kg. Among the roughly 54 dose-escalation patients, 19 had hepatocellular carcinoma, around 15 melanoma, 9 renal cell carcinoma and 9 head and neck cancer. A male proportion of almost 85% and a mean age of approximately 58 years, ranging from roughly 23 to 80, were recorded for the dose-escalation cohort. Prior anti-PD-1, anti-PD-L1 or anti-CTLA-4 therapy was permitted, and about two fifths of dose-escalation patients had received checkpoint inhibitors. Partial responses were achieved by three dose-escalation patients, of whom one had hepatocellular carcinoma and two had cutaneous melanoma. The purpose of peripheral TCRbeta sequencing was to test whether ivuxolimab changed TCR sequence diversity and led to clonal T-cell expansion. The paper reports the monotherapy dose-escalation portion (N ≈ 50 patients) of the phase I ivuxolimab trial. Beyond this particular receptor, the publication reports: At doses of 0.1 to 3.0 mg/kg, clonal expansion of both CD4+ and CD8+ T cells in blood was seen between baseline and week 6. After ivuxolimab, expanded clones were on average more numerous among CD8+ T cells than among CD4+ T cells. In the 0.1-3.0 mg/kg groups, partial responders were among the patients with the lowest normalized peripheral clonal expansion, particularly in CD8+ T cells. Low levels of normalized T-cell clonal expansion were also shown by some nonresponding patients. The antigen specificity of the peripheral T cells that underwent clonal expansion was not determined.

Genomic DNA was extracted from sorted cells for sequencing of the TCRbeta CDR3 region. The immunoSEQ Assay was used to sequence the TCRbeta CDR3 regions. The table was pulled from immuneACCESS by TCRdb, which kept in-frame rearrangements only. Such tables lose some clones; where checked, under half of the loss comes from unresolved V genes, and the rest has no known cause. The sample table shows some 70,000 clones, and around 90% are seen once. The ten largest clones represent approximately 1.1% of the sample. This clone registers as medium-sized (0.01 to 0.1%) within its sample. The antigen this receptor binds is unknown. Base-call qualities are not available, and no considerably larger clone is one nucleotide away. There are 14 amino acids in the CDR3, from cysteine to phenylalanine inclusive. The retained sequence is limited to the CDR3, 42 bases, with the frame set at the first base. V trim: 4 bases; J trim: 6 bases; unmatched bases: 7. Per the germline V gene (reference sequence), SEHNR is the CDR1 and FQNEAQ is the CDR2.

The trial excluded patients who had a history of autoimmune disease or were on systemic immunosuppression. Peripheral blood for TCR sequencing was drawn from every dose cohort at baseline, at cycle 4 day 1 and at cycle 7 day 1. Samples came from an open-label, multicenter, first-in-human phase I dose-escalation trial of ivuxolimab. Adults with locally advanced or metastatic melanoma, renal cell, hepatocellular, or head and neck squamous cell carcinoma were enrolled in the trial. Before TCR sequencing, CD4+ and CD8+ T cells were separately sorted from peripheral blood. This sequence originates from an adult with an advanced solid tumor such as melanoma, head and neck, liver or kidney cancer. Recombination linked TRBV7-9 to TRBJ2-7; TRBD1 fits 9 bases in the junction. Source: CD4+ or CD8+ T cells sorted from blood, taken in a trial of the OX40 agonist ivuxolimab. Here is the DNA: TGTGCCAGCAGCTCCGGGACAGGGAGAGGCGAGCAGTACTTC. The encoded protein is CASSSGTGRGEQYF.